Following are 26 T cell receptor beta chains from one sample sequenced in a study of post-analysis software for immune sequencing data. Study outcomes and limitations: Controls showed lower frequencies than patients for four to six TRBV segments, and TRBV5-6, TRBV5-1 and TRBV20-1 were among these.

Unique molecular identifiers had been added to the TCR beta cDNA libraries. TCRdb re-derived calls from the PCR reads in MiXCR, one entry per CDR3 protein. The repertoire holds about 430,000 distinct CDR3 sequences, with about 40% as singletons. These receptors' targets are unknown. Material for sequencing was blood. The receptors were gathered from a girl aged 2 to 9 with multiple sclerosis.

The chain couples TRBV7-3 to TRBJ1-6; D might be TRBD1 (5 bases). V was shortened by 3 bases and J by 7 bases, with 10 bases between the two germline ends. Germline CDR1 and CDR2: SGHTA and FQGTGA. CDR3 length equals 14 residues. CDR3 loop: CASSLGTWNSPLHF. The CDR3 coding sequence is TGTGCCAGCAGCTTGGGGACGTGGAATTCACCCCTCCACTTT.

The chain links TRBV29-1 to TRBJ2-1, with 8 bases fitting TRBD1. Germline V lookup: CDR1 SQVTM, CDR2 ANQGSEA. The CDR3 loop spans 15 amino acids. The V segment lost 0 bases and the J segment 4 bases; nucleotides outside the gene matches: 5. The DNA of the CDR3 is TGCAGCGTTGAAGATCAGGGGGCTAGGTACAATGAGCAGTTCTTC. Its translation is CSVEDQGARYNEQFF.

Comments on this clonotype: One end of the junction varies from germline; a read error may be responsible. The gene calls are TRBV10-2 and TRBJ2-3; possibly TRBD1 for D (5 bases). The CDR3 loop spans 17 amino acids. The germline V gene encodes CDR1 WSHSY and CDR2 SAAADI. The CDR3 spells CASSESKSAPTTGTQYF. The CDR3 coding sequence is TGCGCCAGCAGTGAGTCGAAATCGGCCCCCACCACAGGTACGCAGTATTTT.

The CDR3 DNA is TGTGCCAGCAGTTTCAGACAGGGGGCTGCTAGCACTGAAGCTTTCTTT. It translates to CASSFRQGAASTEAFF. This sequence joins TRBV7-7 and TRBJ1-1; TRBD1 aligns across 10 bases. V shed 6 bases and J 4 bases; nucleotides not matched to a gene: 11. The V gene's germline CDR1 is SSHAT and CDR2 FNYEAQ (reference sequence). The CDR3 length is 16 residues.

The chain combines TRBV6-5 with TRBJ1-2; D is ambiguous. This CDR3 comprises 10 residues. In germline, CDR1 is MNHEY, CDR2 SVGAGI. The germline V and J ends were trimmed by 2 bases and 8 bases, with 3 bases remaining between them. This CDR3 is CASSYLGYTF. The CDR3, as DNA: TGTGCCAGCAGTTACCTCGGCTACACCTTC.

V and J are TRBV28 and TRBJ2-1; 7 bases match TRBD2. Germline V CDR1 and CDR2: MDHEN, SYDVKM. The CDR3 loop spans 12 amino acids. V shed 5 bases and J 15 bases; nucleotides not matched to a gene: 10. CDR3 region: CASSPTSEGLFF. CDR3 in DNA: TGTGCCAGCAGTCCCACTAGCGAAGGTCTGTTCTTC.

This clonotype was seen more than once but under ten times. The chain links TRBV11-2 to TRBJ2-1; 11 bases are a match to TRBD1. Germline V gene data show CDR1 as SGHAT and CDR2 as FQNNGV. The length of the CDR3 is 18 residues. J was trimmed by 1 base and V by 1 base; bases with no gene match: 6. The chain's CDR3 is CASSLGTGGLKSYNEQFF. In nucleotides, the CDR3 is TGTGCCAGCAGCTTAGGGACAGGGGGCCTTAAGTCCTACAATGAGCAGTTCTTC.

This clonotype was seen at least ten times. The chain combines TRBV6-5 with TRBJ2-5, with D possibly matching TRBD2 (5 bases). Per germline, CDR1 MNHEY and CDR2 SVGAGI. Trimming removed 6 bases from V and 5 bases from J, with 13 bases in between. This CDR3 is built from 13 residues. CDR3 coding DNA: TGTGCCAGCAGCCCCGGGGTTAGGGAGACCCAGTACTTC. Translation: CASSPGVRETQYF.

This clonotype appeared a few times. The CDR3 coding sequence is TGTGCCAGCAGCACCCCCGGCGTAGATACGCAGTATTTT. It is translated as CASSTPGVDTQYF. The chain joins TRBV12-3 or TRBV12-4 to TRBJ2-3; D unclear. The CDR3 is 13 residues long. Trimming removed 6 bases at V and 5 bases at J, with 12 bases between.

This chain joins TRBV5-1 and TRBJ2-3; D is unclear. Trimming cost V 2 bases and J 4 bases, with 11 bases left between them. The germline CDR1 and CDR2 sequences are SGHRS and YFSETQ. There are 14 residues in the CDR3. In DNA form, the CDR3 reads TGCGCCAGCAGCTTCGGGCAGCGTGCAGATACGCAGTATTTT. It translates to CASSFGQRADTQYF.

CDR3 in DNA: TGCAGTGCTATGTCTAGCGGAGGACTGTATACGCAGTATTTT. It encodes CSAMSSGGLYTQYF. The chain is built from TRBV20-1 and TRBJ2-3, with 7 bases lining up with TRBD2. The germline V gene has CDR1 DFQATT and CDR2 SNEGSKA (reference sequence). The CDR3 is 14 residues long. J lost 7 bases, V lost 4 bases, and 11 bases had no gene match.

This chain uses TRBV28 with TRBJ1-1; TRBD1 is a possible D gene (5 bases). The CDR3 runs 15 residues. Germline V gene data show CDR1 as MDHEN and CDR2 as SYDVKM. Between the trimmed V and J ends, which lost 4 bases and 5 bases, there was a span of 17 bases. CDR3 in amino acids: CASSSSTAKVTEAFF. As DNA, the CDR3 is TGTGCCAGCAGTTCCTCGACAGCGAAAGTGACTGAAGCTTTCTTT.

This clonotype was detected a few times. The junction departs from germline at one end; a sequencing error may be responsible. The chain combines TRBV7-3 with TRBJ2-1, with 8 bases identical to TRBD2. Germline CDR1 and CDR2: SGHTA and FQGTGA. The length of the CDR3 is 16 residues. The DNA of the CDR3 is TGTGCTAGCAGCCTCCGGGGGGGCAGGGTAGGGAATGAGCAGTTCTTC. Protein: CASSLRGGRVGNEQFF.

The J gene is TRBJ1-2, the V gene TRBV12-3 or TRBV12-4, with D possibly being TRBD1 (5 bases). V was trimmed by 7 bases and J by 2 bases, leaving 14 bases between them. The CDR3 consists of 14 residues. The CDR3 DNA follows: TGTGCCAGCACCCAAAGACAGCCCAACTATGGCTACACCTTC. It encodes CASTQRQPNYGYTF.

This clonotype has only a few counts. The chain links TRBV6-5 to TRBJ1-4; D unresolved. The CDR3 length is 16 residues. In germline, CDR1 is MNHEY, CDR2 SVGAGI. Deletions cut 0 bases from V and 4 bases from J, with 12 bases between. The CDR3 here is CASSYSSGRGNEKLFF. The DNA for the CDR3 is TGTGCCAGCAGTTACTCGTCCGGACGGGGTAATGAAAAACTGTTTTTT.

This clonotype appeared a few times. V is TRBV28 and J is TRBJ2-7; D unclear. Germline CDR1 MDHEN, CDR2 SYDVKM. Trimming took off 3 bases at V and 0 bases at J, with 9 bases between the two ends. The CDR3 extends over 14 amino acids. The DNA of the CDR3 is TGTGCCAGCAGTTTCACGGGCCGCTCCTACGAGCAGTACTTC. Its protein is CASSFTGRSYEQYF.

This chain connects TRBV20-1 to TRBJ2-7, with TRBD2 matching 7 bases. There are 17 residues in the CDR3. The trim removed 0 bases at V and 3 bases at J, leaving 14 bases unmatched. CDR1 is DFQATT and CDR2 is SNEGSKA in the germline V gene (reference sequence). CDR3 in DNA: TGCAGTGCTAGAGACCCGACGACTAGCCCTGTAAGCTACGAGCAGTACTTC. Protein: CSARDPTTSPVSYEQYF.

This clonotype was counted only a few times. The chain combines TRBV3-1 with TRBJ2-3; D gene ambiguous. The ends were cut back, 5 bases at V and 8 bases at J, with 17 bases in the middle. The germline V gene encodes CDR1 LGHDT and CDR2 YNNKEL (reference sequence). This CDR3 spans 14 amino acids. Here the CDR3 reads CASSNFSGRSTQYF. Here the CDR3 DNA reads TGTGCCAGCAGCAACTTTTCGGGCCGGTCTACGCAGTATTTT.

This clonotype has more than one count but fewer than ten. The chain couples TRBV15 to TRBJ2-3, with TRBD1 as a possible D gene (6 bases). V dropped 3 bases and J dropped 2 bases, with 12 bases sitting between them. Per germline, CDR1 LNHNV and CDR2 YYDKDF (reference sequence). The CDR3 contains 15 residues. Written as DNA, the CDR3 is TGTGCCACCAGCAGCAGACAGGCGAACACAGATACGCAGTATTTT. Translation: CATSSRQANTDTQYF.

This clonotype was observed at least ten times. One junction end does not reproduce the germline sequence, and a read error may be involved. The chain uses TRBV5-1 and TRBJ2-7; 10 bases fit TRBD1. Germline V gives CDR1 SGHRS, CDR2 YFSETQ. The CDR3 is 14 amino acids. CDR3 coding DNA: TGTGCCAGCAGCCTAGGGACAGGGGTCTACGAGCAGTACTTC. As protein: CASSLGTGVYEQYF. The full variable domain, with the rest looked up from reference TRBV5-1 and TRBJ2-7, is KAGVTQTPRYLIKTRGQQVTLSCSPISGHRSVSWYQQTPGQGLQFLFEYFSETQRNKGNFPGRFSGRQFSNSRSEMNVSTLELGDSALYLCASSLGTGVYEQYFGPGTRLTVT.

DNA for the CDR3: TGTGCCAGCAGCTATAATGAAGTACCCGGGCAAGGGGTTCGGAGTGGCTACACCTTC. Translating gives CASSYNEVPGQGVRSGYTF. This sequence joins TRBV9 and TRBJ1-2; tentatively, D is TRBD1 (5 bases). CDR3 length: 19 amino acids. In germline, CDR1 is SGDLS, CDR2 YYNGEE. The V gene lost 4 bases and the J gene lost 7 bases, with 32 bases spanning the gap. Full variable domain (missing parts from reference TRBV9 and TRBJ1-2): DSGVTQTPKHLITATGQRVTLRCSPRSGDLSVYWYQQSLDQGLQFLIQYYNGEERAKGNILERFSAQQFPDLHSELNLSSLELGDSALYFCASSYNEVPGQGVRSGYTFGSGTRLTVV.

Worth noting for this clonotype: A junction boundary mismatches the germline segment, possibly from a read error. The chain recombines TRBV7-7 with TRBJ2-1; TRBD1 might be the D (5 bases). Germline V lookup: CDR1 SSHAT, CDR2 FNYEAQ (reference sequence). The CDR3 runs to 13 residues. The CDR3 DNA reads TGTGCTAGCAGCTTTGACAGAAATAATGAGCAGTTCTTC. This encodes CASSFDRNNEQFF. Full variable domain (outside the CDR3, taken from reference TRBV7-7 and TRBJ2-1): GAGVSQSPRYKVTKRGQDVTLRCDPISSHATLYWYQQALGQGPEFLTYFNYEAQPDKSGLPSDRFSAERPEGSISTLTIQRTEQRDSAMYRCASSFDRNNEQFFGPGTRLTVL.

This clonotype was recorded a few times. V usage is TRBV28 and J usage is TRBJ2-3; 8 bases agree with TRBD2. Losses at the gene ends were 7 bases for V and 2 bases for J; bases not matched to a gene: 2. Looked up from germline, CDR1 is MDHEN and CDR2 is SYDVKM. The CDR3 is 13 amino acids. Here the CDR3 DNA reads TGTGCCAGCACGACTAGCGTCACAGATACGCAGTATTTT. Amino acids: CASTTSVTDTQYF.

This clonotype was recorded a few times. The rearrangement links TRBV7-2 to TRBJ2-5, with 9 bases aligning to TRBD2. Germline V gives CDR1 SGHTA, CDR2 FQGNSA. V was pared by 7 bases and J by 5 bases, with 8 bases of the junction left unmatched. The CDR3 is 14 amino acids. DNA for the CDR3: TGTGCCAGCAACCTCGGGACTAGCCGTGAGACCCAGTACTTC. Translated: CASNLGTSRETQYF.

This clonotype was recorded a few times. The chain is built from TRBV28 and TRBJ2-7; 7 positions agree with TRBD2. Germline CDR1 reads MDHEN; CDR2 reads SYDVKM. The CDR3 has 14 amino acids. V trimming: 3 bases; J trimming: 2 bases; junction bases outside the gene matches: 4. CDR3 loop: CASSFPSGAYEQYF. The CDR3 DNA sequence: TGTGCCAGCAGTTTCCCTAGCGGCGCCTACGAGCAGTACTTC.

This clonotype has a count of ten or more. J is TRBJ2-5 and V is TRBV7-3; 7 nucleotides line up with TRBD2. This CDR3 contains 15 residues. The trim removed 3 bases at V and 5 bases at J, leaving 9 bases unmatched. Germline CDR1 reads SGHTA; CDR2 reads FQGTGA. CDR3 amino acids: CASSLGPGGGETQYF. The CDR3 coding sequence is TGTGCCAGCAGCTTGGGTCCGGGGGGAGGCGAGACCCAGTACTTC. Full variable domain (rest looked up from reference TRBV7-3 and TRBJ2-5): GAGVSQTPSNKVTEKGKYVELRCDPISGHTALYWYRQSLGQGPEFLIYFQGTGAADDSGLPNDRFFAVRPEGSVSTLKIQRTERGDSAVYLCASSLGPGGGETQYFGPGTRLLVL.